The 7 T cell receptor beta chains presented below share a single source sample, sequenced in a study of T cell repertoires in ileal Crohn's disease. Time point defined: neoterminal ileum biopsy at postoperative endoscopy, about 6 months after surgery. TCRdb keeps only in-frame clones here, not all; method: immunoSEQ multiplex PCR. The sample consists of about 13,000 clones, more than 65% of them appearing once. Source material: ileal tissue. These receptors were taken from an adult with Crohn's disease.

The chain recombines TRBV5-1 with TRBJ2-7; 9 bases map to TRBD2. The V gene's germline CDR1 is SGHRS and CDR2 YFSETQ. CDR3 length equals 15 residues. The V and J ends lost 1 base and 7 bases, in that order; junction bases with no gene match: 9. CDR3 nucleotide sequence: TGCGCCAGCAGCTTGACGCTTGGCGGGGGGGCTGAGCAGTACTTC. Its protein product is CASSLTLGGGAEQYF.

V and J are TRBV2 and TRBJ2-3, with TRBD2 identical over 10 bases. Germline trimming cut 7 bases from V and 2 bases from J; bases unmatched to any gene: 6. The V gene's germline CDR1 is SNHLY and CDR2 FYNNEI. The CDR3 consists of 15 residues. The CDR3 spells CASITGLAVTDTQYF. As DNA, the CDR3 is TGTGCCAGCATTACCGGACTAGCGGTCACAGATACGCAGTATTTT. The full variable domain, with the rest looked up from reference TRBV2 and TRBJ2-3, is EPEVTQTPSHQVTQMGQEVILRCVPISNHLYFYWYRQILGQKVEFLVSFYNNEISEKSEIFDDQFSVERPDGSNFTLKIRSTKLEDSAMYFCASITGLAVTDTQYFGPGTRLTVL.

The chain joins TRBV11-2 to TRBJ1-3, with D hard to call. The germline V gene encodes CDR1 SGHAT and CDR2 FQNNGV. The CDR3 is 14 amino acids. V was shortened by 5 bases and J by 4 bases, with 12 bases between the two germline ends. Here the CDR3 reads CASSPSQIGNTIYF. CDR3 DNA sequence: TGTGCCAGCAGCCCTTCTCAGATAGGAAACACCATATATTTT.

CDR3 loop: CASTSDGDTDTQYF. CDR3 DNA sequence: TGTGCCTCCACCTCGGACGGGGACACAGATACGCAGTATTTT. V and J are TRBV6-5 and TRBJ2-3; tentative D call: TRBD2 (5 bases). Deletions cut 11 bases from V and 2 bases from J, with 17 bases between. The CDR3 length is 14 residues. Germline V gene sequence: CDR1 MNHEY, CDR2 SVGAGI.

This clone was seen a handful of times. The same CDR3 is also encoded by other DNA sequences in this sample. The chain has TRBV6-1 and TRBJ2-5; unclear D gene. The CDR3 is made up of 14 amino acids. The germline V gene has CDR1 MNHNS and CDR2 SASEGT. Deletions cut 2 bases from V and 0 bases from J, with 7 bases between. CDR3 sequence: CASSERPDQETQYF. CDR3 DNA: TGTGCCAGCAGTGAACGGCCGGACCAAGAGACCCAGTACTTC.

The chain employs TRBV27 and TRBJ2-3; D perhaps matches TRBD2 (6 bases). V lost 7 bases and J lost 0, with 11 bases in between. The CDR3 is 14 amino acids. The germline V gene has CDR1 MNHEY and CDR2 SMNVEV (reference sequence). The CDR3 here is CASIRSGSTDTQYF. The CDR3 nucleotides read TGTGCCAGCATTCGTAGCGGAAGCACAGATACGCAGTATTTT.

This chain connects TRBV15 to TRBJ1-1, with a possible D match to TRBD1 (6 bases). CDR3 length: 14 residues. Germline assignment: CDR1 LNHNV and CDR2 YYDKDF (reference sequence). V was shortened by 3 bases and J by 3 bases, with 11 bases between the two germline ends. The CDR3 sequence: CATSSGQRYTEAFF. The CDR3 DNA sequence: TGTGCCACCAGCAGCGGACAGCGGTACACTGAAGCTTTCTTT.